A selection of T cell receptor beta chains follows, all from one sample in a study of T cells after yellow fever vaccination. TCRdb fed the 5' RACE reads into MiXCR, producing one record per CDR3 protein. The table lists a few hundred thousand distinct CDR3 sequences, about 3% of them singletons. The sequencing used CD4+ T cells sorted from PBMCs, collected 10 days after the yellow fever booster vaccination. The receptors shown here come from a man aged 18 to 30 who received the YFV17D yellow fever vaccine. Each CDR3 is given with its conserved first and last residue. The D gene is left open where the match is weak.

d_call v_call cdr3_aa
TRBD1 TRBV7-2 CASSLRGGQGNQPQHF
NA TRBV6-5 CASTAGRGYTF
TRBD2 TRBV6-1 CATRGGPLGNEQFF
NA TRBV4-3 CASSQDVPSGTLTYGYTF
NA TRBV7-3 CASSLQQWGEAFF
TRBD2 TRBV5-1 CASSLELAGGNNEQFF
NA TRBV18 CASSLLLGGHNEQFF
NA TRBV20-1 CSARVRVGTDTQYF
TRBD1 TRBV6-6 CASSYGDRSYEQYF
TRBD1 TRBV24-1 CATSEPTGISNQPQHF
NA TRBV20-1 CSARLAHLGLKEKLFF
NA TRBV29-1 CSVSRGTAKGDQPQHF
NA TRBV7-2 CASSGSVVLSGNTIYF
NA TRBV4-1 CASSQDSRANSPLHF
TRBD1 TRBV4-1 CASSQGQGAGNQPQHF
NA TRBV19 CASSINIADTQYF
NA TRBV6-5 CASSYSEGGPQHF
NA TRBV4-3 CASSPRHPSVPYGYTF
NA TRBV9 CASSVGGLPGTGELFF
TRBD1 TRBV10-3 CAISAGQVGEQFF
TRBD1 TRBV7-3 CASSLNRGDEQFF
NA TRBV7-2 CASSLVGGAEGYTF
NA TRBV12-3/TRBV12-4 CASSLSDSNTEAFF
NA TRBV7-8 CASSFNRGTGELFF
NA TRBV5-1 CASVLSFGTEAFF
NA TRBV15 CATSRGQGREETQYF
NA TRBV7-2 CASSILIEGYTF
NA TRBV20-1 CSARAPVMNTEAFF
NA TRBV10-1 CASSESYRVDTQYF
TRBD2 TRBV30 CAWSVRSGGHNEQFF
NA TRBV7-8 CASSLVSRDYGYTF
TRBD2 TRBV5-1 CASSPGGPGEQFF
NA TRBV19 CASSREVTAKQETQYF
NA TRBV12-5 CASGSGDTDTQYF
NA TRBV20-1 CSARDGYTF
NA TRBV12-5 CASGSGVEAFF
TRBD2 TRBV10-3 CAISPWTSGRSLYEQYF
NA TRBV7-2 CASRKGTTLAYEQYF
NA TRBV7-9 CASSHDTEAFF
NA TRBV20-1 CSARGGDGYTF
NA TRBV2 CASSETKSFSGYTF
NA TRBV21-1 CASSTRTENIQYF
NA TRBV24-1 CATSVNTGELFF
NA TRBV20-1 CSARGADGLYQPQHF
NA TRBV5-1 CASSLGVGTEAFF
NA TRBV29-1 CSAYRGGEKLFF
NA TRBV18 CASSPFGSNTGELFF
TRBD1 TRBV20-1 CSATGQGQYEQYF
NA TRBV5-1 CASSLDKEAFF
TRBD2 TRBV20-1 CSARDPRASGGAGDTQYF
NA TRBV4-1 CATSRGGGENIQYF
TRBD1 TRBV20-1 CSARRDSFSNQPQHF
TRBD1 TRBV5-1 CASSRGQATSTDTQYF
NA TRBV7-2 CASRGARSLFF
NA TRBV5-1 CASSEDSGANVLTF